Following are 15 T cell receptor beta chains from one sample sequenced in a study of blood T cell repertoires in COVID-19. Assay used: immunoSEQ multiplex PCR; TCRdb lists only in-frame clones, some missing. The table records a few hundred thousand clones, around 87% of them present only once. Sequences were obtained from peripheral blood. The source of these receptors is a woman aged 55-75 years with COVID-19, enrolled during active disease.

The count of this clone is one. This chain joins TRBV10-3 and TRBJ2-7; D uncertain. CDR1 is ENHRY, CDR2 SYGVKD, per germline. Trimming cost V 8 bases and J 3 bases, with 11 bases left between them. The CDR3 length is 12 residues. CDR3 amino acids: CAISRQYYEQYF. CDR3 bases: TGTGCCATCTCTCGCCAGTACTACGAGCAGTACTTC.

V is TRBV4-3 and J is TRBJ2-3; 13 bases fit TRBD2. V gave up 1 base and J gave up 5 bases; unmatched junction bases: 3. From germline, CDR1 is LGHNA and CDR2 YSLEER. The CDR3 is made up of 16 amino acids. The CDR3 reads CASSQGTSGSGDTQYF. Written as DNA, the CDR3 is TGCGCCAGCAGCCAAGGGACTAGCGGGAGCGGAGATACGCAGTATTTT.

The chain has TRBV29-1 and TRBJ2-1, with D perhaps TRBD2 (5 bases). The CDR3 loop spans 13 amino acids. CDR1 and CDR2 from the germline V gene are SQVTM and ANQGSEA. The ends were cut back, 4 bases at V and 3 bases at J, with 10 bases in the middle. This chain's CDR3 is CSVGLTSYNEQFF. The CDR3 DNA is TGCAGCGTTGGGCTTACTAGCTACAATGAGCAGTTCTTC.

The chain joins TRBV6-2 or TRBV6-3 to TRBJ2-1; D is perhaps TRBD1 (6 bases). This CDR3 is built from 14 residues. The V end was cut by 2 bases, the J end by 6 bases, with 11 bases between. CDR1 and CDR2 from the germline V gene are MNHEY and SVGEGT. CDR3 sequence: CASSYAGQSNEQFF. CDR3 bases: TGTGCCAGCAGTTACGCTGGACAGTCCAATGAGCAGTTCTTC.

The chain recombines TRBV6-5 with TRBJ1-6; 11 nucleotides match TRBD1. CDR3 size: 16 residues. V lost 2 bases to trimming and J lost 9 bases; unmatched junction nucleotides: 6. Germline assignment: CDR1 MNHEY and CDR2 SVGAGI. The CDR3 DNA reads TGTGCCAGCAGTTACAAGGGGACAGGGGGTGGTTCACCCCTCCACTTT. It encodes CASSYKGTGGGSPLHF.

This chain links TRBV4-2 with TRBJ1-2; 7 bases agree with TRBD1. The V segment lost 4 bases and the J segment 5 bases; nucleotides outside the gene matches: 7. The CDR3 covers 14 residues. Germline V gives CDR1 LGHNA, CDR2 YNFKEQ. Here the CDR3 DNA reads TGTGCCAGCAGCCGAACGGGACAGCCGTATGGCTACACCTTC. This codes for CASSRTGQPYGYTF.

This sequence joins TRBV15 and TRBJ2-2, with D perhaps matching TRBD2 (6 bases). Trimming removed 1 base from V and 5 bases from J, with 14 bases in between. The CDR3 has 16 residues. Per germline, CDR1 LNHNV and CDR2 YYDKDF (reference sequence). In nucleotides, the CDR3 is TGTGCCACCAGCAGAGGCCTGCAGGGAGGAACCGGGGAGCTGTTTTTT. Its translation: CATSRGLQGGTGELFF.

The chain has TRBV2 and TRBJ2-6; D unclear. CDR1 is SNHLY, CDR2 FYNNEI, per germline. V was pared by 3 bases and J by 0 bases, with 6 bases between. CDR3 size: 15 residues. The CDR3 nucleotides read TGTGCCAGCAGTGATGGTAGCTCTGGGGCCAACGTCCTGACTTTC. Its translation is CASSDGSSGANVLTF.

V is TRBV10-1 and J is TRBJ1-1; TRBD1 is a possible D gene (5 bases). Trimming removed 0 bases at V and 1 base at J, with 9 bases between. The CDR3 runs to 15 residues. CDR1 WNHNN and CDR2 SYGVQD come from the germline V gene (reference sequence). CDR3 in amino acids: CASSESWGANTEAFF. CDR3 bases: TGCGCCAGCAGTGAGTCGTGGGGCGCGAACACTGAAGCTTTCTTT.

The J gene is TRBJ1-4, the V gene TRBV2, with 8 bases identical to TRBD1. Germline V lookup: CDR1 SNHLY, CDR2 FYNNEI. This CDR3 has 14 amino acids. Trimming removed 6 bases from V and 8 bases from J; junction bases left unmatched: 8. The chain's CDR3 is CASRGQGEGEKLFF. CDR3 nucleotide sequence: TGTGCCAGCAGAGGACAGGGCGAAGGAGAAAAACTGTTTTTT. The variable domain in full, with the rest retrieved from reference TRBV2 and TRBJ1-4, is EPEVTQTPSHQVTQMGQEVILRCVPISNHLYFYWYRQILGQKVEFLVSFYNNEISEKSEIFDDQFSVERPDGSNFTLKIRSTKLEDSAMYFCASRGQGEGEKLFFGSGTQLSVL.

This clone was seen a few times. The CDR3 DNA is TGCGCCAGCAGCTTGGATGGACAGGGCCTTAACTATGGCTACACCTTC. Its protein is CASSLDGQGLNYGYTF. The chain carries TRBV5-1 and TRBJ1-2; TRBD1 aligns across 8 bases. Trimming cost V 0 bases and J 1 base; bases outside gene matches: 5. The germline gives CDR1 SGHRS, CDR2 YFSETQ. The CDR3 contains 16 residues.

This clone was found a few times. CDR3 DNA: TGCGCCAGCAGCTTGCCGGGAGTGGGAGATACGCAGTATTTT. Translated, it gives CASSLPGVGDTQYF. The rearrangement uses TRBV5-1 and TRBJ2-3; weak D call: TRBD2 (6 bases). CDR3 length: 14 residues. Trimming took 1 base from V and 5 from J, leaving 11 bases between them. Germline CDR1 reads SGHRS; CDR2 reads YFSETQ.

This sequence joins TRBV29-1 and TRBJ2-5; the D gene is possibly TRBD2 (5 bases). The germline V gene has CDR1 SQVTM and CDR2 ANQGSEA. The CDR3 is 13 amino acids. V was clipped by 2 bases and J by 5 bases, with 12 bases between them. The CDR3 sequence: CSVERVGVETQYF. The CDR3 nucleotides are TGCAGCGTTGAACGGGTGGGAGTTGAGACCCAGTACTTC.

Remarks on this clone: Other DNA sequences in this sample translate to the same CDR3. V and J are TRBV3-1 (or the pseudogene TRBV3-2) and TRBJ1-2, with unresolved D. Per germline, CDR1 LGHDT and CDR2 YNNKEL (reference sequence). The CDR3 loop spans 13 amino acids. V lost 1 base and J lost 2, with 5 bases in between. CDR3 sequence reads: CASSQGANYGYTF. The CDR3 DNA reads TGTGCCAGCAGCCAAGGGGCGAACTATGGCTACACCTTC.

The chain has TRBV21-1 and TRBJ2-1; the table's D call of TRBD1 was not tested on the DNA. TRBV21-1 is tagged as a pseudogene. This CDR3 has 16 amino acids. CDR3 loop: CASSPRQGFQPNEQFF. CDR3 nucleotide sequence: TGTGCCAGCAGCCCCCGACAGGGATTTCAGCCCAATGAGCAGTTCTTC.